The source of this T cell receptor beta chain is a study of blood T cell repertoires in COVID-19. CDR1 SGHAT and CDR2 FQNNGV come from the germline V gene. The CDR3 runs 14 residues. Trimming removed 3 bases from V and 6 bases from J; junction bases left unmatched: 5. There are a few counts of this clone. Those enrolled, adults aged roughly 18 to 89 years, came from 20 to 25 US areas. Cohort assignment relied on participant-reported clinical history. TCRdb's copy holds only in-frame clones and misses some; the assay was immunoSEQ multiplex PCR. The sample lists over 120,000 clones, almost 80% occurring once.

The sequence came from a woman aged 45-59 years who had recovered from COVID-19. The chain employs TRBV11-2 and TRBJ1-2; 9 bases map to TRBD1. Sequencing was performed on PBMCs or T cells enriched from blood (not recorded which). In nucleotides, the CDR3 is TGTGCCAGCAGCTTCCACAGGGGGCGCGATGGCTACACCTTC. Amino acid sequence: CASSFHRGRDGYTF.